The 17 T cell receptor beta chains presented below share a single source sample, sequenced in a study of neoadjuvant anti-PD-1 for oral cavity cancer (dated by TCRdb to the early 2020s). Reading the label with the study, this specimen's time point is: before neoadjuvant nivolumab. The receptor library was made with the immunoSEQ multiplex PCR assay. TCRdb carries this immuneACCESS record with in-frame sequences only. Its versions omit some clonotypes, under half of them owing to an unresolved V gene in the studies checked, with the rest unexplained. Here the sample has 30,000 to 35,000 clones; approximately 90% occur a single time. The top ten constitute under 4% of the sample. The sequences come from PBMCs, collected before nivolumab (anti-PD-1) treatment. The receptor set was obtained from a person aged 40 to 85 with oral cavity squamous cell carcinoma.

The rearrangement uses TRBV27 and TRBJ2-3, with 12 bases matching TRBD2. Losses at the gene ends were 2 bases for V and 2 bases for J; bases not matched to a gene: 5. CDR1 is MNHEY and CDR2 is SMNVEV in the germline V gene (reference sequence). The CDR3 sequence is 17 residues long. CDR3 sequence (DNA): TGTGCCAGCAGTTTAAGGGCTAGCGGGGGGGCCACAGATACGCAGTATTTT. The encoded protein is CASSLRASGGATDTQYF.

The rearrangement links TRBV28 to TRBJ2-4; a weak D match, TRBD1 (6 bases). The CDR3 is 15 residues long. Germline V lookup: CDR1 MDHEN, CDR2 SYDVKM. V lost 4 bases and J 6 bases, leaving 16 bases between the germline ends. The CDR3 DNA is TGTGCCAGCAGTTCGGCAGGGGTGGTGGGAAACATTCAGTACTTC. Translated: CASSSAGVVGNIQYF.

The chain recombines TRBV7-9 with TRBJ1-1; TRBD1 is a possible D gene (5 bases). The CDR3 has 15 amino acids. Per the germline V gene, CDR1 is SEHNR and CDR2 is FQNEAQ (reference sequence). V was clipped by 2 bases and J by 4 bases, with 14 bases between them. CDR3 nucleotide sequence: TGTGCCAGCAGCTTATTTCAAGGGGTCTCCACTGAAGCTTTCTTT. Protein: CASSLFQGVSTEAFF.

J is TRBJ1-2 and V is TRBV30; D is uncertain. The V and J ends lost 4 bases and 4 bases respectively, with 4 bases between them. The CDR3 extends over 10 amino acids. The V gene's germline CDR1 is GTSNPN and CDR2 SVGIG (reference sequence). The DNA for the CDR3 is TGTGCCTGGAAGGCCTATGGCTACACCTTC. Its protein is CAWKAYGYTF.

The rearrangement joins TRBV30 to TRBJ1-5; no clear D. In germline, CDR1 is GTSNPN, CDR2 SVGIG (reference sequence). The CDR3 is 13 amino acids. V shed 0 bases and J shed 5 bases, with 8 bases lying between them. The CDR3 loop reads CAWSVAGDQPQHF. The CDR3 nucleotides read TGTGCCTGGAGTGTAGCTGGGGATCAGCCCCAGCATTTT.

CDR3 protein: CASSHQTGNTYEQYF. The CDR3, as DNA: TGCGCCAGCAGCCATCAGACAGGGAACACCTACGAGCAGTACTTC. The chain uses TRBV4-3 and TRBJ2-7; 7 nucleotides align to TRBD1. V shed 3 bases, J shed 2 bases, and the junction held 7 bases outside the gene matches. This CDR3 has 15 residues. Germline V CDR1 and CDR2: LGHNA, YSLEER.

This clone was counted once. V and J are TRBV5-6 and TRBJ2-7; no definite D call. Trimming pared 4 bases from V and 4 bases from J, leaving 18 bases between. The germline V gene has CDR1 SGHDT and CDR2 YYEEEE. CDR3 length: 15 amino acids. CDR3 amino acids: CASSGEGIGLYEQYF. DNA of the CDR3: TGTGCCAGCAGCGGGGAAGGGATAGGGTTGTACGAGCAGTACTTC.

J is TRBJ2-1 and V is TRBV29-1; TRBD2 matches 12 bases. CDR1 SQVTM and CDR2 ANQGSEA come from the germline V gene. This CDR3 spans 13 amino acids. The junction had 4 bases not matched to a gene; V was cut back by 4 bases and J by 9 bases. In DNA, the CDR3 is TGCAGCGTTGGGACTAGCGGGGTCGGTGAGCAGTTCTTC. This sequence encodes CSVGTSGVGEQFF.

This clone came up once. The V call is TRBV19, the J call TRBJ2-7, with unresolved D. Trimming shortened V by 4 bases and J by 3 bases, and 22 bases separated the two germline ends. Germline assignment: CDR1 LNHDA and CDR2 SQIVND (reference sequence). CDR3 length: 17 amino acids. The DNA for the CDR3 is TGTGCCAGTAGTACCCCTCCTCATACAGCCTCGGACTACGAGCAGTACTTC. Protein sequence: CASSTPPHTASDYEQYF.

CDR3 nucleotide sequence: TGTGCCAGGGGGACCCTAGGGGGGGCTGAGACCCAGTACTTC. As protein: CARGTLGGAETQYF. The rearrangement links TRBV2 to TRBJ2-5; possible D gene TRBD2, 7 bases. Trimming stripped 9 bases from V and 5 bases from J, with 19 bases between. Per germline, CDR1 SNHLY and CDR2 FYNNEI. This CDR3 is built from 14 residues. The variable domain in full, with the rest retrieved from reference TRBV2 and TRBJ2-5, is EPEVTQTPSHQVTQMGQEVILRCVPISNHLYFYWYRQILGQKVEFLVSFYNNEISEKSEIFDDQFSVERPDGSNFTLKIRSTKLEDSAMYFCARGTLGGAETQYFGPGTRLLVL.

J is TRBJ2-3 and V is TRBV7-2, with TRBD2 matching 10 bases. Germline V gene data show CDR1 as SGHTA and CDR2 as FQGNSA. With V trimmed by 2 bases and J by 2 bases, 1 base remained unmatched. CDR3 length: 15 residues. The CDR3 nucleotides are TGTGCCAGCAGCTTAACTAGCGGGAACACAGATACGCAGTATTTT. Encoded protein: CASSLTSGNTDTQYF.

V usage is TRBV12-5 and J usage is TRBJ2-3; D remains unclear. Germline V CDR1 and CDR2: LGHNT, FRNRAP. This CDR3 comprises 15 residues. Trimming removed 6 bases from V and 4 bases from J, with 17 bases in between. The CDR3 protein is CASGTEMGFADTQYF. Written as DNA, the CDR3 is TGTGCTAGTGGCACCGAAATGGGGTTCGCAGATACGCAGTATTTT.

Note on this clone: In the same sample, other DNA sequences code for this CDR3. The CDR3 sequence: CASSFGTGGNEQFF. The CDR3 DNA is TGCGCCAGCAGCTTTGGGACAGGGGGCAATGAGCAGTTCTTC. The chain joins TRBV5-1 to TRBJ2-1; 11 bases map to TRBD1. V shed 2 bases and J 6 bases; nucleotides not matched to a gene: 1. The CDR3 consists of 14 residues. Germline CDR1 and CDR2: SGHRS and YFSETQ.

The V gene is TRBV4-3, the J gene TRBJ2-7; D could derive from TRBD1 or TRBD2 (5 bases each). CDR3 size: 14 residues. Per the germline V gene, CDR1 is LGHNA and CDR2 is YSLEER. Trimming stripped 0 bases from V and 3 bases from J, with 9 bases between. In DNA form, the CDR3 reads TGCGCCAGCAGCCAAGACCGGGGCCACTACGAGCAGTACTTC. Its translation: CASSQDRGHYEQYF.

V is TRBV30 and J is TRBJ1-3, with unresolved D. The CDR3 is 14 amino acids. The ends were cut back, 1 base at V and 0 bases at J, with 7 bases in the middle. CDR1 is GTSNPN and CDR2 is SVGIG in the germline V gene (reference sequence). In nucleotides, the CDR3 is TGTGCCTGGAGTGAGACCTTCTCTGGAAACACCATATATTTT. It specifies CAWSETFSGNTIYF. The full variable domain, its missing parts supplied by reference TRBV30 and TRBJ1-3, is SQTIHQWPATLVQPVGSPLSLECTVEGTSNPNLYWYRQAAGRGLQLLFYSVGIGQISSEVPQNLSASRPQDRQFILSSKKLLLSDSGFYLCAWSETFSGNTIYFGEGSWLTVV.

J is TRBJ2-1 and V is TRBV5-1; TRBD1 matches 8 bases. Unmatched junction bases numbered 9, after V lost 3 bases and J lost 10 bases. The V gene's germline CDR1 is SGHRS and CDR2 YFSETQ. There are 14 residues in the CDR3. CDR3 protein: CASSYGTGSGEQFF. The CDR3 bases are TGCGCCAGCAGCTACGGGACAGGTTCGGGGGAGCAGTTCTTC. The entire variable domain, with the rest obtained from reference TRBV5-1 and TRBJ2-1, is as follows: KAGVTQTPRYLIKTRGQQVTLSCSPISGHRSVSWYQQTPGQGLQFLFEYFSETQRNKGNFPGRFSGRQFSNSRSEMNVSTLELGDSALYLCASSYGTGSGEQFFGPGTRLTVL.

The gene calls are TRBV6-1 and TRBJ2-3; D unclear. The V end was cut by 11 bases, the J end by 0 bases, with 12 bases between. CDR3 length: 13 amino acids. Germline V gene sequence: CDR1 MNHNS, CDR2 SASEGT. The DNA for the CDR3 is TGTGCCTCTCAGTTCGGGAGCACAGATACGCAGTATTTT. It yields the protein CASQFGSTDTQYF.